Each of the 7 T cell receptor beta chains below was sequenced from the same sample in a study of blood T cell repertoires in COVID-19. Sequencing used immunoSEQ multiplex PCR; TCRdb keeps in-frame clones, though not all of them. The sample has approximately 240,000 clones, about 90% seen once. Sequencing input: PBMCs or T cells enriched from blood (not recorded which). These receptors were obtained from a woman aged 30 to 39 with acute COVID-19.

The V and J genes are TRBV15 and TRBJ2-1, with TRBD2 matching 11 bases. J gave up 10 bases and V 0 bases, and 8 bases lay outside the gene matches. CDR1 LNHNV and CDR2 YYDKDF come from the germline V gene (reference sequence). CDR3 length: 16 residues. CDR3 DNA sequence: TGTGCCACCAGCAGAGACCTAGCGGGGGGTTCTCTCGAGCAGTTCTTC. Protein sequence: CATSRDLAGGSLEQFF.

The rearrangement links TRBV7-3 to TRBJ1-6; possibly TRBD1 for D (5 bases). The CDR3 sequence is 14 residues long. Between the trimmed V and J ends, which lost 3 bases and 8 bases, there was a span of 11 bases. Germline CDR1 SGHTA, CDR2 FQGTGA. CDR3 nucleotide sequence: TGTGCCAGCAGCTTGGAGGGGTCCCATTCACCCCTCCACTTT. As protein: CASSLEGSHSPLHF.

This clone came up a few times. The chain joins TRBV5-1 to TRBJ1-1; a weak D match, TRBD1 (5 bases). The CDR3 sequence is 15 residues long. Germline CDR1 SGHRS, CDR2 YFSETQ. V dropped 0 bases and J dropped 4 bases, with 13 bases sitting between them. The CDR3 region is CASSLGGRAITEAFF. CDR3 DNA: TGCGCCAGCAGCTTGGGGGGCAGGGCAATCACTGAAGCTTTCTTT.

The J gene is TRBJ2-7, the V gene TRBV3-1 (or the pseudogene TRBV3-2); 10 bases agree with TRBD1. The V and J ends lost 8 bases and 4 bases, in that order; junction bases with no gene match: 11. The CDR3 has 15 amino acids. CDR1 is LGHDT and CDR2 is YNNKEL in the germline V gene (reference sequence). For the CDR3, the DNA is TGTGCCAGCCCCCCCCCGACAGGGGGCCCATACGAGCAGTACTTC. Residues: CASPPPTGGPYEQYF.

Points on this clone: One junction end disagrees with the germline gene, perhaps due to a read error. The chain joins TRBV7-2 to TRBJ2-3, with 12 bases fitting TRBD2. CDR1 SGHTA and CDR2 FQGNSA come from the germline V gene. The CDR3 extends over 15 amino acids. The CDR3 DNA is TGTGCCAGCAGCCTAGCGGGAGGGCTGGCAGATACGCAGTATTTT. It codes for CASSLAGGLADTQYF.

V usage is TRBV25-1 and J usage is TRBJ1-5; no definite D call. Germline V gene data show CDR1 as MGHDK and CDR2 as SYGVNS. Trimming left V 4 bases short and J 1 base short, with 8 bases between. The CDR3 is made up of 14 amino acids. CDR3 nucleotide sequence: TGTGCCAGCAGTGTTAGACAAAGCAATCAGCCCCAGCATTTT. Protein product: CASSVRQSNQPQHF.

The chain combines TRBV12-3 or TRBV12-4 with TRBJ2-2; TRBD2 might be the D (5 bases). V lost 5 bases and J 3 bases, leaving 7 bases between the germline ends. There are 13 residues in the CDR3. The CDR3 DNA follows: TGTGCCAGCAGTCGGGATCACACCGGGGAGCTGTTTTTT. It specifies CASSRDHTGELFF.